The next 4 T cell receptor beta chains were all read from a single sample in a study of graft-versus-host responses after intestinal transplantation. Assay used: immunoSEQ multiplex PCR; TCRdb lists only in-frame clones, some missing. The table has about 88,000 clones, 94% seen once; the top ten hold around 0.19%. Antigens of these TCRs are unknown. The material was unstimulated CD4+ T cells sorted from spleen or lymph node cells, obtained before transplant. These receptor sequences come from a human donor who was the organ donor for an intestinal transplant.

The chain recombines TRBV6-1 with TRBJ2-3; 11 bases align to TRBD2. The CDR3 runs to 12 residues. The V and J ends lost 6 bases and 14 bases, in that order; junction bases with no gene match: 7. Germline V lookup: CDR1 MNHNS, CDR2 SASEGT. CDR3 amino acids: CASRIAGGLAYF. DNA of the CDR3: TGTGCCAGCAGGATAGCGGGGGGGCTTGCGTATTTT.

V gene TRBV2 combines with J gene TRBJ1-1, with a weak D call TRBD1 (6 bases). CDR3 size: 15 residues. Trimming left V 6 bases short and J 4 bases short, with 18 bases between. Germline V CDR1 and CDR2: SNHLY, FYNNEI. CDR3 DNA sequence: TGTGCCAGCAGACTGACAGGAATTGGATTCACTGAAGCTTTCTTT. Amino acid sequence: CASRLTGIGFTEAFF. Full variable domain (remainder filled in from reference TRBV2 and TRBJ1-1): EPEVTQTPSHQVTQMGQEVILRCVPISNHLYFYWYRQILGQKVEFLVSFYNNEISEKSEIFDDQFSVERPDGSNFTLKIRSTKLEDSAMYFCASRLTGIGFTEAFFGQGTRLTVV.

The chain has TRBV27 and TRBJ2-7; a weak D match, TRBD1 (6 bases). The CDR3 contains 12 residues. Trimming removed 4 bases from V and 11 bases from J, with 15 bases in between. Germline CDR1 is MNHEY and CDR2 is SMNVEV (reference sequence). The CDR3 DNA follows: TGTGCCAGCAGTTCAACTGGGACATTGGAGTACTTC. This codes for CASSSTGTLEYF.

The chain joins TRBV9 to TRBJ2-3; 9 nucleotides match TRBD1. Germline loops: CDR1 SGDLS, CDR2 YYNGEE. The CDR3 spans 18 residues. The ends lost 3 bases at V and 4 bases at J; junction bases unmatched: 15. The CDR3 loop is CASSASPLGTGWADTQYF. The CDR3 region has the DNA TGTGCCAGCAGCGCTAGTCCCCTGGGGACAGGGTGGGCAGATACGCAGTATTTT.